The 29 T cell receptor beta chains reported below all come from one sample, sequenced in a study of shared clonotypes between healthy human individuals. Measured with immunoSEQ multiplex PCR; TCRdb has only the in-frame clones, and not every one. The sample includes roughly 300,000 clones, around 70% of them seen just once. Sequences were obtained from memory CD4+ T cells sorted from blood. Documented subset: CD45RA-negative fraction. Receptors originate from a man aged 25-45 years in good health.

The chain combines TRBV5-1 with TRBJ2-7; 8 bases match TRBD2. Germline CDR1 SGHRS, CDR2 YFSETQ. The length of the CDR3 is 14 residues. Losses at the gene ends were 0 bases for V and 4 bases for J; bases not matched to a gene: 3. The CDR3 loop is CASSLGLAQYEQYF. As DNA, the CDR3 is TGCGCCAGCAGCTTGGGACTAGCGCAGTACGAGCAGTACTTC.

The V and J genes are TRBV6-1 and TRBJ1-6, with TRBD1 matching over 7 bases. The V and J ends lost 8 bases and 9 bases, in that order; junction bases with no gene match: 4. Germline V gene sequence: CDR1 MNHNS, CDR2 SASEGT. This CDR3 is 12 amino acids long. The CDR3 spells CASGDSFSPLHF. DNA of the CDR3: TGTGCCAGCGGGGACAGTTTTTCACCCCTCCACTTT.

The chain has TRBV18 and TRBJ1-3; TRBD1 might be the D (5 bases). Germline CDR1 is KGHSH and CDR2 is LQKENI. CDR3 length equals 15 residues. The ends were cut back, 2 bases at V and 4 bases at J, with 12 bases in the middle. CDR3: CASSPFRGSGNTIYF. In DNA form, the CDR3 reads TGTGCCAGCTCACCATTTAGGGGCTCCGGAAACACCATATATTTT.

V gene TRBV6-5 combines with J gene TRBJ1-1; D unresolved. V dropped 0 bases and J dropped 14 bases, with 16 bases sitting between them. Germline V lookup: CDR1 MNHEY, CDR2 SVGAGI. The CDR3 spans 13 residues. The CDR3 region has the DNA TGTGCCAGCAGTTACTCAGACAAGGTTGGGTACTTCTTT. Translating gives CASSYSDKVGYFF.

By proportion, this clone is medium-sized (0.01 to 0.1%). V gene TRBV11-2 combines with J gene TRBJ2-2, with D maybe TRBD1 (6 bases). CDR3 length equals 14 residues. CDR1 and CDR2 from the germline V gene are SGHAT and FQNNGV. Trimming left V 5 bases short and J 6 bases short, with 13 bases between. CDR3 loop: CASSRQVLAGELFF. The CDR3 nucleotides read TGTGCCAGCAGCCGACAGGTGTTGGCCGGGGAGCTGTTTTTT.

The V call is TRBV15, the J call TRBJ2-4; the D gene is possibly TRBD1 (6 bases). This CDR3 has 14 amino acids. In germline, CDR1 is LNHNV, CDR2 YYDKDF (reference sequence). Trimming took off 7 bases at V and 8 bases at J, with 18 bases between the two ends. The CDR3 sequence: CATTDGIRQDIQYF. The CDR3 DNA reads TGTGCCACCACGGACGGGATTCGACAGGACATTCAGTACTTC.

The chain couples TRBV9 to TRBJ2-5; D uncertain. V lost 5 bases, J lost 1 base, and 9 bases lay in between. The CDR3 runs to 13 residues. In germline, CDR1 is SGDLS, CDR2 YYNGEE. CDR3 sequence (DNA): TGTGCCAGCAGTTCCAGACCCCAAGAGACCCAGTACTTC. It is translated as CASSSRPQETQYF.

The CDR3: CASSSSRPNNQPQHF. CDR3 nucleotides: TGTGCCAGCAGTTCATCCCGCCCGAACAATCAGCCCCAGCATTTT. The V and J genes are TRBV28 and TRBJ1-5, with no clear D. In germline, CDR1 is MDHEN, CDR2 SYDVKM. CDR3 length: 15 residues. Trimming left V 4 bases short and J 3 bases short, with 13 bases between.

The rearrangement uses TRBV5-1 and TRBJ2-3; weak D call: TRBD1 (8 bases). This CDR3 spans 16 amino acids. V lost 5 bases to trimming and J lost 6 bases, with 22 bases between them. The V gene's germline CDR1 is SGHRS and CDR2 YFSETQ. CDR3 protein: CASRRGGRGLSDTQYF. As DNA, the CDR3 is TGCGCCAGCAGGCGCGGGGGCAGGGGGCTCTCGGATACGCAGTATTTT.

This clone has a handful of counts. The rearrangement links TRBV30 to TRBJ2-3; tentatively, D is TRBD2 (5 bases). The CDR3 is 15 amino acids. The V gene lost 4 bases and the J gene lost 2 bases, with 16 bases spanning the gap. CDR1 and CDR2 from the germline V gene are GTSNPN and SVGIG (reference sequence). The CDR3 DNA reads TGTGCCTGGAAGGGCGGGCCAAGATTCACAGATACGCAGTATTTT. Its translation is CAWKGGPRFTDTQYF.

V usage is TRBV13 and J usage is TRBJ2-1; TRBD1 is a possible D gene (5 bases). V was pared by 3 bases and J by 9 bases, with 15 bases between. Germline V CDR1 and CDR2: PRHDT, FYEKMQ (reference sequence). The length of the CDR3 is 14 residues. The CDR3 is CASSFRAGKGEQFF. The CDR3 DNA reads TGTGCCAGCAGCTTCCGGGCAGGGAAAGGTGAGCAGTTCTTC.

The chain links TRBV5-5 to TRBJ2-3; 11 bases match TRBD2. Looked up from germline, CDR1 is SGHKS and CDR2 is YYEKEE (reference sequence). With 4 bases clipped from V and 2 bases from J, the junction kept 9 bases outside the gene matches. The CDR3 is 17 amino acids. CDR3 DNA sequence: TGTGCCAGCAGCCGTACCACACTAGCGGGAGTCACAGATACGCAGTATTTT. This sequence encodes CASSRTTLAGVTDTQYF. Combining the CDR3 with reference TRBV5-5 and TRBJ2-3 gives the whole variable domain DAGVTQSPTHLIKTRGQQVTLRCSPISGHKSVSWYQQVLGQGPQFIFQYYEKEERGRGNFPDRFSARQFPNYSSELNVNALLLGDSALYLCASSRTTLAGVTDTQYFGPGTRLTVL.

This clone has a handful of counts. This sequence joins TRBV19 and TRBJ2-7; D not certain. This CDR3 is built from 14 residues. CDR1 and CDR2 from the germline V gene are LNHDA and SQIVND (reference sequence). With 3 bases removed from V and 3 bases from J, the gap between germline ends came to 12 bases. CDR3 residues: CASSMNTLSYEQYF. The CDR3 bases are TGTGCCAGTAGTATGAATACGTTGAGCTACGAGCAGTACTTC.

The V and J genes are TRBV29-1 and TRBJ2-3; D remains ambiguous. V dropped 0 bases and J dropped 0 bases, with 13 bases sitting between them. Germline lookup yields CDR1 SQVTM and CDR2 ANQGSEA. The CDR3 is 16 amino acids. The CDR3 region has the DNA TGCAGCGTTGAAGAGGGCGGAAGGTCTAGCACAGATACGCAGTATTTT. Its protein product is CSVEEGGRSSTDTQYF.

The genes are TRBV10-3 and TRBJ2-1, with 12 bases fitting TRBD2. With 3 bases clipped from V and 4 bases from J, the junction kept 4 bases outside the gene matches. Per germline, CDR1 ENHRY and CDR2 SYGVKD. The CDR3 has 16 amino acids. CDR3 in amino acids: CAISERTSGDYNEQFF. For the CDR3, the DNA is TGTGCCATCAGTGAACGGACTAGCGGGGATTACAATGAGCAGTTCTTC.

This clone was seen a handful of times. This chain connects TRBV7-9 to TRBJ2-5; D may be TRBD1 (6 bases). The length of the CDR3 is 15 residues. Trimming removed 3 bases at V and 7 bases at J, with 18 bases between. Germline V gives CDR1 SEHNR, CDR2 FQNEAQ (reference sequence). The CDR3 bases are TGTGCCAGCAGCTTCCGACAGGACGCAACCCGGACCCAGTACTTC. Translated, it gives CASSFRQDATRTQYF.

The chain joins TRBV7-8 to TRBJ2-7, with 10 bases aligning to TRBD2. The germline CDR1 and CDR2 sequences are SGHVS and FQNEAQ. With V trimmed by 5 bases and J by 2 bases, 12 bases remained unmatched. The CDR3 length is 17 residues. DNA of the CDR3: TGTGCCAGCAGCCGAAGGGCCGGGACTAGCGCCACCTACGAGCAGTACTTC. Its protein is CASSRRAGTSATYEQYF.

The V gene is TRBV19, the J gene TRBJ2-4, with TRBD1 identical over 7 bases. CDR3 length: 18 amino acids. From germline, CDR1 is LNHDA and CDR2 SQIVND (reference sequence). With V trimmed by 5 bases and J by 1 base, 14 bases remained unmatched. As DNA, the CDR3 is TGTGCCAGTAGTCCGCCCCCAGACAGGGCGTGGGCCAAAAACATTCAGTACTTC. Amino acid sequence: CASSPPPDRAWAKNIQYF. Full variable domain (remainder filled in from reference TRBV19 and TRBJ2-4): DGGITQSPKYLFRKEGQNVTLSCEQNLNHDAMYWYRQDPGQGLRLIYYSQIVNDFQKGDIAEGYSVSREKKESFPLTVTSAQKNPTAFYLCASSPPPDRAWAKNIQYFGAGTRLSVL.

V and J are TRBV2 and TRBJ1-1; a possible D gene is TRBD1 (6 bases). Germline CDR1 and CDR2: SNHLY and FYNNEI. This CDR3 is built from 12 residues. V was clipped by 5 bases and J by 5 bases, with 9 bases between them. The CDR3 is CASSFTGTEAFF. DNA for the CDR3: TGTGCCAGCAGTTTTACAGGGACTGAAGCTTTCTTT.

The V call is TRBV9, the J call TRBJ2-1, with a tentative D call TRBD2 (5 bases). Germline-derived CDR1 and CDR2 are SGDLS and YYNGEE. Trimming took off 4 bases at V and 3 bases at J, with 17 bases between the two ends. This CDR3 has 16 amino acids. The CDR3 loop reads CASSPQVATFYNEQFF. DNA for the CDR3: TGTGCCAGCAGCCCACAAGTAGCGACGTTCTACAATGAGCAGTTCTTC.

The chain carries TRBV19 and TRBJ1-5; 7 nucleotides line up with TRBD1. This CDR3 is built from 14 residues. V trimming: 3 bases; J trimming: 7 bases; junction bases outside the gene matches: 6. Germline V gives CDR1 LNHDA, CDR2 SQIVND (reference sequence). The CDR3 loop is CASSIYRGEQPQHF. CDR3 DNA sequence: TGTGCCAGTAGTATTTACAGGGGAGAGCAGCCCCAGCATTTT.

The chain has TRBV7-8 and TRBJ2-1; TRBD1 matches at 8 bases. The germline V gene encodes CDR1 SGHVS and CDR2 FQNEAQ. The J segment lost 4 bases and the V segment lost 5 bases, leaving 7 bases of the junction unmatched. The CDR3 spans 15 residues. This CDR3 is CASSKTGDGYNEQFF. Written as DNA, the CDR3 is TGTGCCAGCAGCAAGACAGGGGACGGATACAATGAGCAGTTCTTC.

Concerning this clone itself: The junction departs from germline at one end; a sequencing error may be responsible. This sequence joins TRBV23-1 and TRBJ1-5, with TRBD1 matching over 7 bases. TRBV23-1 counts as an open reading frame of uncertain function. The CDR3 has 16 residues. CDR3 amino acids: CASSQSPKGAGQPQHF. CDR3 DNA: TGCGCGAGCAGTCAATCCCCAAAGGGGGCTGGTCAGCCCCAGCATTTT.

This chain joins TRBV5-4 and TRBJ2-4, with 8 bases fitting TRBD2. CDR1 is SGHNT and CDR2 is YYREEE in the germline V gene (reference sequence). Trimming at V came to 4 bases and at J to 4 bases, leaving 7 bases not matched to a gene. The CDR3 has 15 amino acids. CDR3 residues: CASSPREDGKNIQYF. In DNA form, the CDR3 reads TGTGCCAGCAGCCCGCGGGAGGATGGGAAAAACATTCAGTACTTC. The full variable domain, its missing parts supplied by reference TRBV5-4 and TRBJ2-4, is ETGVTQSPTHLIKTRGQQVTLRCSSQSGHNTVSWYQQALGQGPQFIFQYYREEENGRGNFPPRFSGLQFPNYSSELNVNALELDDSALYLCASSPREDGKNIQYFGAGTRLSVL.

CDR3 DNA sequence: TGTGCCAGCAGCCCGGGACTAGCTATCGATGAGCAGTTCTTC. Protein sequence: CASSPGLAIDEQFF. V and J are TRBV7-2 and TRBJ2-1; TRBD2 agrees at 9 bases. Germline CDR1 is SGHTA and CDR2 is FQGNSA. The CDR3 contains 14 residues. J was trimmed by 8 bases and V by 5 bases; bases with no gene match: 7.

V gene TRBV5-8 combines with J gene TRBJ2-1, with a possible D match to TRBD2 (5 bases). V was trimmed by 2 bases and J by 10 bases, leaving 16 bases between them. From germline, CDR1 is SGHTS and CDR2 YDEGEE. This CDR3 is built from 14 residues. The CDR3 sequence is CASSFFRQRLEQFF. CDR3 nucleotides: TGTGCCAGCAGCTTCTTCCGGCAGCGGTTAGAGCAGTTCTTC.

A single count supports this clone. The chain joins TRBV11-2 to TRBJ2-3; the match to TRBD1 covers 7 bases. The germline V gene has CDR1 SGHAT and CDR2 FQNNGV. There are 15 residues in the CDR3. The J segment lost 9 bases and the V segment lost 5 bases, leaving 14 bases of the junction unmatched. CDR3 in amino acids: CASSPTTTGAKTQYF. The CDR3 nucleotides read TGTGCCAGCAGCCCAACGACTACAGGGGCGAAAACGCAGTATTTT.

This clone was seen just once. CDR3 in amino acids: CAWSVPQGRRYGYTF. The CDR3 nucleotides are TGTGCCTGGAGTGTACCGCAGGGCCGGAGGTATGGCTACACCTTC. The V gene is TRBV30, the J gene TRBJ1-2; maybe TRBD1 (5 bases). The V end was cut by 0 bases, the J end by 5 bases, with 16 bases between. The CDR3 totals 15 residues. Germline V gives CDR1 GTSNPN, CDR2 SVGIG (reference sequence).

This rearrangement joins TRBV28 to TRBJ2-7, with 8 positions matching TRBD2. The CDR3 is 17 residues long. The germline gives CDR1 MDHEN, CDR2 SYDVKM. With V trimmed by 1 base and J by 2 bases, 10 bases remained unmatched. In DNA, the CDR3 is TGTGCCAGCAGTTTATCCCTAGCGGGCGATTTACCCTACGAGCAGTACTTC. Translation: CASSLSLAGDLPYEQYF.